This T cell receptor beta chain was sequenced during a study of blood T cell repertoires in COVID-19. Across the whole study: Both acute and convalescent COVID-19 samples were obtained from the United States, Italy and Spain.

During active infection, Seattle patients enrolled and were then monitored through disease. Method: immunoSEQ multiplex PCR; TCRdb's copy keeps in-frame clones and lacks some. The sample records fewer than 90,000 clones, 78% being singletons. The CDR3 spans 14 residues. The germline gives CDR1 SGDLS, CDR2 YYNGEE. The ends lost 0 bases at V and 6 bases at J; junction bases unmatched: 4. The sample was peripheral blood. The chain couples TRBV9 to TRBJ2-3, with 7 positions matching TRBD2. The TCR originated in a man in his 70s with COVID-19, enrolled during active disease. The CDR3 sequence: CASSVGTRGDTQYF. DNA for the CDR3: TGTGCCAGCAGCGTAGGGACTAGAGGGGATACGCAGTATTTT.